This is a list of T cell receptor beta chains from one sample in a study of cytomegalovirus exposure and HLA in healthy donors. Produced via immunoSEQ multiplex PCR; TCRdb's table is partial and in-frame only. The sample lists around 170,000 clones, about three quarters occurring once. Sample: PBMCs. The receptors shown here come from a woman between 40 and 55 years old in good health and CMV-seropositive. Each CDR3 is given with its conserved first and last residue. The D gene is left open where the match is weak. Rows give clone size only sometimes, using once, few, many, or a class for an expanded clone.

D	V	size	J	CDR3	DNA
TRBD2	TRBV9	few	TRBJ2-5	CASSSSGGPETQYF	TGTGCCAGCAGCTCCTCGGGGGGTCCAGAGACCCAGTACTTC
.	TRBV2	.	TRBJ1-2	CASKQSYGYTF	TGTGCCAGCAAACAGTCTTATGGCTACACCTTC
.	TRBV30	.	TRBJ1-2	CAWSFGAAAGEGYTF	TGTGCCTGGAGTTTCGGAGCAGCAGCGGGGGAAGGCTACACCTTC
.	TRBV4-1	few	TRBJ1-2	CASSHFRSGYTF	TGCGCCAGCAGCCACTTTAGATCTGGCTACACCTTC
.	TRBV6-6	.	TRBJ2-7	CASTLQNSYEQYF	TGTGCCAGCACTCTACAGAACTCCTACGAGCAGTACTTC
.	TRBV28	.	TRBJ1-2	CASRPPGGAYGYTF	TGTGCCAGCAGACCCCCGGGGGGCGCATATGGCTACACCTTC
TRBD1	TRBV5-8	few	TRBJ2-4	CASSLVGGANSQYF	TGTGCCAGCAGCTTGGTAGGGGGCGCGAACAGTCAGTACTTC
.	TRBV6-6	.	TRBJ1-2	CASSYSNAGRGYTF	TGTGCCAGCAGTTACTCGAATGCGGGGAGAGGCTACACCTTC
TRBD1	TRBV4-1	.	TRBJ1-2	CASSQVGQGTNYGYTF	TGCGCCAGCAGCCAAGTGGGACAGGGGACTAACTATGGCTACACCTTC
.	TRBV7-2	.	TRBJ2-7	CASSRRLISFSYEQYF	TGTGCCAGCAGCCGCCGACTGATTAGCTTCTCCTACGAGCAGTACTTC
TRBD1	TRBV5-4	once	TRBJ1-4	CASSRTGGDNEKLFF	TGTGCCAGCAGTCGGACAGGGGGCGATAATGAAAAACTGTTTTTT
TRBD2	TRBV19	.	TRBJ2-3	CASTPSGGFALMDTQYF	TGTGCCAGTACCCCTAGCGGGGGATTTGCCTTGATGGATACGCAGTATTTT
.	TRBV9	.	TRBJ1-6	CASSVGDRTNSPLHF	TGTGCCAGCAGCGTAGGAGACAGAACTAATTCACCCCTCCACTTT
.	TRBV7-9	.	TRBJ2-5	CATPEGAGETQYF	TGTGCCACCCCCGAAGGGGCCGGAGAGACCCAGTACTTC
.	TRBV21-1	.	TRBJ1-3	CASSKVGTTTSGNTIYF	TGTGCCAGCAGCAAAGTCGGCACTACAACCTCTGGAAACACCATATATTTT
TRBD1	TRBV10-3	.	TRBJ2-7	CAIRRTGTDSYEQYF	TGTGCCATCAGGAGGACCGGGACAGACTCCTACGAGCAGTACTTC
.	TRBV6-1	.	TRBJ2-7	CASLRDTSYEQYF	TGTGCCAGCCTCCGGGACACATCCTACGAGCAGTACTTC
TRBD2	TRBV7-3	.	TRBJ2-2	CASSLITSRTGGGELFF	TGTGCCAGCAGCTTAATAACCAGCCGGACGGGGGGCGGGGAGCTGTTTTTT
.	TRBV18	.	TRBJ2-2	CASSQPARELFF	TGTGCCAGCTCACAACCGGCTCGGGAGCTGTTTTTT
.	TRBV7-8	once	TRBJ1-3	CASSLAIRGSDSLNTIYF	TGTGCCAGCAGCTTAGCGATTCGGGGGTCGGACTCACTTAACACCATATATTTT
TRBD1	TRBV7-2	.	TRBJ2-6	CASSLAGGLSSGANVLTF	TGTGCCAGCAGCTTAGCAGGGGGCCTAAGCTCTGGGGCCAACGTCCTGACTTTC
.	TRBV5-5	.	TRBJ1-6	CASSFREIDNSPLHF	TGTGCCAGCAGCTTTCGTGAGATTGATAATTCACCCCTCCACTTT